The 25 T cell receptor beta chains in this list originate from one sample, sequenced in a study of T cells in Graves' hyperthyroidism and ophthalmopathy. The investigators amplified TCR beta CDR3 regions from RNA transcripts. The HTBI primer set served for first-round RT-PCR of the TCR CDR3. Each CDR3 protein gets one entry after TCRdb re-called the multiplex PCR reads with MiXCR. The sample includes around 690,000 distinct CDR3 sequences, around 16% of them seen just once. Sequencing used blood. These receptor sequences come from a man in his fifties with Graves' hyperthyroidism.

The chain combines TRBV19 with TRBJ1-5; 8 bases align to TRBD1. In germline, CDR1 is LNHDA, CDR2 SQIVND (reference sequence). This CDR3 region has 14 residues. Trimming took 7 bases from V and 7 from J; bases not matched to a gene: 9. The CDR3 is CASKLGQGGQPQHF. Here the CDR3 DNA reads TGTGCCAGTAAATTAGGACAGGGCGGCCAGCCCCAGCATTTT.

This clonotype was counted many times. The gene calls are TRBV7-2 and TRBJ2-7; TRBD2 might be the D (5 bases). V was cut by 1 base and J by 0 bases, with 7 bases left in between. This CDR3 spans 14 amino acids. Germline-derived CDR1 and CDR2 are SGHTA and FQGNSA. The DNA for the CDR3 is TGTGCCAGCAGCTTAGAAGGAGGCTCCTACGAGCAGTACTTC. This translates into CASSLEGGSYEQYF.

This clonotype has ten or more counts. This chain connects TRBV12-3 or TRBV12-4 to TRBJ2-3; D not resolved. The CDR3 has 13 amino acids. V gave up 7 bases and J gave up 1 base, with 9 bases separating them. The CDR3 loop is CASTWLGTDTQYF. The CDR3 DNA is TGTGCCAGCACCTGGTTGGGCACAGATACGCAGTATTTT.

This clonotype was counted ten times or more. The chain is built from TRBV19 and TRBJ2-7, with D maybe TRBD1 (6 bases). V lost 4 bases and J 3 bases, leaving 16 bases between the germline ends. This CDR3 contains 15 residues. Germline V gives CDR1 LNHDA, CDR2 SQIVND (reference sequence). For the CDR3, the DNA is TGTGCCAGTAGTACACAGGGATCTAAAAACTACGAGCAGTACTTC. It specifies CASSTQGSKNYEQYF.

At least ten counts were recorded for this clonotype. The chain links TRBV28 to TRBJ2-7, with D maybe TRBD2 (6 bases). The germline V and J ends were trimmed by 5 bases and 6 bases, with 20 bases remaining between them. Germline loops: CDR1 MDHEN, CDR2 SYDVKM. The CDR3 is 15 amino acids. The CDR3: CASSGGSPPLGEQYF. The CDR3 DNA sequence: TGTGCCAGCAGTGGGGGGTCACCCCCCCTAGGCGAGCAGTACTTC. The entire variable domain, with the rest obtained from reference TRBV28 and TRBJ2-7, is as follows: DVKVTQSSRYLVKRTGEKVFLECVQDMDHENMFWYRQDPGLGLRLIYFSYDVKMKEKGDIPEGYSVSREKKERFSLILESASTNQTSMYLCASSGGSPPLGEQYFGPGTRLTVT.

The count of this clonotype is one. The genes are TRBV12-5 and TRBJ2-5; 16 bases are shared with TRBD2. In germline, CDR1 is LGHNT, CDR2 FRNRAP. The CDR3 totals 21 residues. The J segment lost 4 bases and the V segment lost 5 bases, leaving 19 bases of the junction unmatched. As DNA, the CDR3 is TGTGCTAGTGGTCTACGGGGGGGACTAGCGGGAGGGCCTCGGCCAAGAGAGACCCAGTACTTC. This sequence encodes CASGLRGGLAGGPRPRETQYF.

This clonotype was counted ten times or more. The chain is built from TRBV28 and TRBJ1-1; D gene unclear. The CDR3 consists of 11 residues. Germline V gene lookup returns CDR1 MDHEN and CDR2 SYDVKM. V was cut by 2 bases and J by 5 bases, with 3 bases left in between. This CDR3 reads CASSLRTEAFF. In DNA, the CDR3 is TGTGCCAGCAGTTTAAGGACTGAAGCTTTCTTT.

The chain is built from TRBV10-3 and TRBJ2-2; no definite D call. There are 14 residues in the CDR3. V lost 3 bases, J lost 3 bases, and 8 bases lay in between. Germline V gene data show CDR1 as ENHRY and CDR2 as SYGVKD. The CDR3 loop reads CAISDRQDTGELFF. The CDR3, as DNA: TGTGCCATCAGTGACCGGCAGGACACCGGGGAGCTGTTTTTT.

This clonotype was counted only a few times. Here the CDR3 reads CASIKGTGHNTEAFF. CDR3 DNA sequence: TGTGCCAGCATTAAAGGGACAGGGCACAACACTGAAGCTTTCTTT. The rearrangement links TRBV6-1 to TRBJ1-1; TRBD1 agrees at 9 bases. V was clipped by 7 bases and J by 2 bases; unmatched bases: 8. The germline V gene has CDR1 MNHNS and CDR2 SASEGT. The CDR3 covers 15 residues.

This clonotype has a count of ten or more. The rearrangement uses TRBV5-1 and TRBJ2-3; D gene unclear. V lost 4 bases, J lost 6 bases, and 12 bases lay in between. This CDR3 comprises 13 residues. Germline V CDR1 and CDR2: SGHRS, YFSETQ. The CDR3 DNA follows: TGCGCCAGCAGCACGAACACCAGGGATACGCAGTATTTT. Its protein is CASSTNTRDTQYF.

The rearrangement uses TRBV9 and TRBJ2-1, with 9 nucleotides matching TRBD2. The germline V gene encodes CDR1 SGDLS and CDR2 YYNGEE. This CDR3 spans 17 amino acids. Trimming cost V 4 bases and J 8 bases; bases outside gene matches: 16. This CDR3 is CASSPRGSGRREDEQFF. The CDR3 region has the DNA TGTGCCAGCAGCCCCCGGGGCAGCGGGAGGCGGGAGGATGAGCAGTTCTTC.

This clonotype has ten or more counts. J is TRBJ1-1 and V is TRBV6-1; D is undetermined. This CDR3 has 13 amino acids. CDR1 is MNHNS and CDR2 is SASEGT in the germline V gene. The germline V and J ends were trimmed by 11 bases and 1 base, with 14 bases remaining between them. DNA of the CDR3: TGTGCCGGAAGACAAATGGAGAACACTGAAGCTTTCTTT. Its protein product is CAGRQMENTEAFF.

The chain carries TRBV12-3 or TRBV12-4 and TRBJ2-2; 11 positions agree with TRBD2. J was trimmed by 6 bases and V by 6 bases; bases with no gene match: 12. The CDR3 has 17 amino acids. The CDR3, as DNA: TGTGCCAGCAGGGGGGGGGCACTAGCGGGAGATGCCGGGGAGCTGTTTTTT. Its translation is CASRGGALAGDAGELFF.

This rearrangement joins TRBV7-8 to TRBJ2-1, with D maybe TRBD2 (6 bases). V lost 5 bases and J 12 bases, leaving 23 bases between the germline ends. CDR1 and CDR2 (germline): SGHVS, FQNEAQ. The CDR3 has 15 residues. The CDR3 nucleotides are TGTGCCAGCAGCCCATTGACTGGCGGGATTTCTGGGCAGTTCTTC. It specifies CASSPLTGGISGQFF.

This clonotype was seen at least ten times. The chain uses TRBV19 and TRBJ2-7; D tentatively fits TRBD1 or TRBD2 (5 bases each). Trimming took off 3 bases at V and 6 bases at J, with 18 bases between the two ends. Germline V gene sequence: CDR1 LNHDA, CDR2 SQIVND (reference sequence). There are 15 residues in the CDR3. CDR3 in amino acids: CASSISGWGTGEQYF. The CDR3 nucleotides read TGTGCCAGTAGTATTTCGGGATGGGGGACCGGCGAGCAGTACTTC.

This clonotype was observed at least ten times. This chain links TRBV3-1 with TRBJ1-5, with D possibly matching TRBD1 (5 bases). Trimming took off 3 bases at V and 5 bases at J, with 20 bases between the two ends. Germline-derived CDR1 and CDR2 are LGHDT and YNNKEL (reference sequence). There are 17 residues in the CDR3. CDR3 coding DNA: TGTGCCAGCAGCCACATCGCGGGGCCACCTATTTATCAGCCCCAGCATTTT. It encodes CASSHIAGPPIYQPQHF. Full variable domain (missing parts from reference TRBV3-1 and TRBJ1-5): DTAVSQTPKYLVTQMGNDKSIKCEQNLGHDTMYWYKQDSKKFLKIMFSYNNKELIINETVPNRFSPKSPDKAHLNLHINSLELGDSAVYFCASSHIAGPPIYQPQHFGDGTRLSIL.

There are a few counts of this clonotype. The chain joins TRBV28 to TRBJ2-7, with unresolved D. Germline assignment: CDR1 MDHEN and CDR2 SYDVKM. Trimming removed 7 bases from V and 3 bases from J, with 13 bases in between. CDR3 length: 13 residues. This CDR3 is CASKVGQSYEQYF. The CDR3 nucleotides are TGTGCCAGCAAAGTAGGGCAGAGCTACGAGCAGTACTTC.

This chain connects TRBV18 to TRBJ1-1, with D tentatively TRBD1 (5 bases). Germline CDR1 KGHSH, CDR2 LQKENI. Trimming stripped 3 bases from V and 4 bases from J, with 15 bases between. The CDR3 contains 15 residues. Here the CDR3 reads CASSPGEGRGTEAFF. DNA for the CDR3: TGTGCCAGCTCACCCGGGGAGGGGAGGGGCACTGAAGCTTTCTTT.

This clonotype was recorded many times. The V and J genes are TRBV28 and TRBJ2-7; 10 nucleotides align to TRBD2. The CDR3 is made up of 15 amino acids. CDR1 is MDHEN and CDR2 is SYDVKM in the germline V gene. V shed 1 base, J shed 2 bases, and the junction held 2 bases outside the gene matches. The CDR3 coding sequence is TGTGCCAGCAGTTTATCCAGCGGGAGGGCCTACGAGCAGTACTTC. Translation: CASSLSSGRAYEQYF.

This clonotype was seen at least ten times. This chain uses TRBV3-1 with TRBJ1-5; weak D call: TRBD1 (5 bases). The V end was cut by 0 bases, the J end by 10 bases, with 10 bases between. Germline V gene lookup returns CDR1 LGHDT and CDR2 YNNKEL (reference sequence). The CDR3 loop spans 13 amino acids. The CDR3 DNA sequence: TGTGCCAGCAGCCAAGATAGGGGTCTTCCCCAGCATTTT. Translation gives CASSQDRGLPQHF. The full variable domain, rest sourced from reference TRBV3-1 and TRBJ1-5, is DTAVSQTPKYLVTQMGNDKSIKCEQNLGHDTMYWYKQDSKKFLKIMFSYNNKELIINETVPNRFSPKSPDKAHLNLHINSLELGDSAVYFCASSQDRGLPQHFGDGTRLSIL.

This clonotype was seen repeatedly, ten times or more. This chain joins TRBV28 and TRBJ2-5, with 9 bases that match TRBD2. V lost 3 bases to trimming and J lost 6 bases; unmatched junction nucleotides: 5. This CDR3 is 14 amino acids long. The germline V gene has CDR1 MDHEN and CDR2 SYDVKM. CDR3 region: CASSLSSGEKTQYF. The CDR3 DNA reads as TGTGCCAGCAGTTTGTCTAGCGGGGAGAAGACCCAGTACTTC. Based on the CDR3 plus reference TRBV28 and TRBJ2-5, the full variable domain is DVKVTQSSRYLVKRTGEKVFLECVQDMDHENMFWYRQDPGLGLRLIYFSYDVKMKEKGDIPEGYSVSREKKERFSLILESASTNQTSMYLCASSLSSGEKTQYFGPGTRLLVL.

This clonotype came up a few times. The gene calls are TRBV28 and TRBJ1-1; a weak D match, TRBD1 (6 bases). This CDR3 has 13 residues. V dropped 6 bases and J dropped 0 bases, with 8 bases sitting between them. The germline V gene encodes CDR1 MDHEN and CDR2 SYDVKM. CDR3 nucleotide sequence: TGTGCCAGCAGAAACAGGGTGAACACTGAAGCTTTCTTT. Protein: CASRNRVNTEAFF. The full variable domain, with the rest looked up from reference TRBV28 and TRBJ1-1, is DVKVTQSSRYLVKRTGEKVFLECVQDMDHENMFWYRQDPGLGLRLIYFSYDVKMKEKGDIPEGYSVSREKKERFSLILESASTNQTSMYLCASRNRVNTEAFFGQGTRLTVV.

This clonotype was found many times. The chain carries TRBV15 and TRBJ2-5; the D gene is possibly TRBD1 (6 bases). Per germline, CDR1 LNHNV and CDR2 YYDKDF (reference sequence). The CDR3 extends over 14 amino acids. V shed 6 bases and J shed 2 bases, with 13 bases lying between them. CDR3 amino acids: CATSTDRAQETQYF. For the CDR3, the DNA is TGTGCCACCAGTACGGACAGAGCTCAAGAGACCCAGTACTTC.

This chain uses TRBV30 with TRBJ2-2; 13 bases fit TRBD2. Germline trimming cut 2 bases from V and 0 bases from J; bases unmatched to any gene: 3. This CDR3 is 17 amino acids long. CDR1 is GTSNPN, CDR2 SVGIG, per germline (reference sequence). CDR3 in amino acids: CAWSLGTSGTNTGELFF. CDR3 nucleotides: TGTGCCTGGAGTCTGGGGACTAGCGGGACGAACACCGGGGAGCTGTTTTTT.

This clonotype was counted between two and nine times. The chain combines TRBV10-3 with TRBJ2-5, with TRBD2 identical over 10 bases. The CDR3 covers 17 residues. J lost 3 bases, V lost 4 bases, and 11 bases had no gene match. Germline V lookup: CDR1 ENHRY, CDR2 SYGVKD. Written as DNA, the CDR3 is TGTGCCATCAGTGTAAACATAGCGGGAGGCCTTGAAGAGACCCAGTACTTC. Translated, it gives CAISVNIAGGLEETQYF.